This is a list of T cell receptor beta chains from one sample in a study of preoperative IRX-2 immunotherapy in early breast cancer. The protocol was immunoSEQ multiplex PCR, while the TCRdb copy is restricted to in-frame clones and leaves out a portion. The sample consists of tens of thousands of clones, 82% of them appearing once. This material was acquired from a patient treated with IRX-2 immunotherapy. These receptors all stem from a human donor with breast cancer. Each CDR3 is given with its conserved first and last residue. A D gene is named only where the DNA matches it firmly. Size is stated for part of the rows, as once, few or many counts, or as a class when the clone is expanded.

j_gene,d_gene,abundance,v_gene,CDR3nt,CDR3aa
TRBJ2-3,NA,NA,TRBV5-1,TGCGCCAGCAGCTTCTTGGCGGGCGGCACAGATACGCAGTATTTT,CASSFLAGGTDTQYF
TRBJ1-6,NA,NA,TRBV7-2,TGTGCCAGCAGCCTTATAGACAGGCCCCTTGGTTCACCCCTCCACTTT,CASSLIDRPLGSPLHF
TRBJ2-1,TRBD1,NA,TRBV29-1,TGCAGCGTTGTCGGACAGGGGGCAGGTGAGCAGTTCTTC,CSVVGQGAGEQFF
TRBJ2-5,NA,NA,TRBV28,TGTGCCAGCAGTTTGAGGCAGGGGCAAGAGACCCAGTACTTC,CASSLRQGQETQYF
TRBJ2-7,TRBD1,NA,TRBV28,TGTGCCAGCAGTTCTTTATGGGACAGGGCCTACGAGCAGTACTTC,CASSSLWDRAYEQYF
TRBJ2-5,TRBD2,NA,TRBV19,TGTGCCAGTGGGATCGGGAGGCAAGAGACCCAGTACTTC,CASGIGRQETQYF
TRBJ2-2,TRBD1,NA,TRBV19,TGTGCCAGTAGTAGACAGGGCGGGACCGGGGAGCTGTTTTTT,CASSRQGGTGELFF
TRBJ1-4,TRBD1,NA,TRBV7-1,TGTGCCAGCAGCCGACAGGGTGGCGCAACTAATGAAAAACTGTTTTTT,CASSRQGGATNEKLFF
TRBJ2-3,NA,NA,TRBV6-8,TGTGCCAGTCGACTTATGGGTGGGGGCACAGATACGCAGTATTTT,CASRLMGGGTDTQYF
TRBJ1-1,NA,NA,TRBV1,TGCGCCAGCAGCCAAGGGAGGGGGGGCTATGAAGCTTTCTTT,CASSQGRGGYEAFF
TRBJ2-7,NA,few,TRBV19,TGTGCCAGTAGTATTAGGAGCGGGCAACCCTACGAGCAGTACTTC,CASSIRSGQPYEQYF
TRBJ1-5,TRBD1,NA,TRBV6-8,TGTGCCAGCAGTTTATCGGGCGGCAGGGGGTTTTTT,CASSLSGGRGFF
TRBJ1-2,NA,NA,TRBV15,TGTGCCACCAGCAGACAGATTTTACAGGGTCGAGATGGCTACACCTTC,CATSRQILQGRDGYTF
TRBJ2-2,NA,NA,TRBV18,TGTGCCAGCTCACCATGGTACAGGGAAGAAAACACCGGGGAGCTGTTTTTT,CASSPWYREENTGELFF
TRBJ1-1,TRBD1,NA,TRBV29-1,TGCAGCGGTGGACAGGGACCGACAAGGGCTTTCTTT,CSGGQGPTRAFF
TRBJ2-3,NA,NA,TRBV14,TGTGCCAGCAGCCAAGAGGGAGATACGCAGTATTTT,CASSQEGDTQYF
TRBJ2-1,TRBD2,NA,TRBV11-3,TGTGCCAGCAGCTTACTAGCGGGGGGGTACAATGAGCAGTTCTTC,CASSLLAGGYNEQFF
TRBJ2-7,NA,NA,TRBV28,TGTGCCAGCAGTTTATTGGGTGGGGGAGCTGGCGAGCAGTACTTC,CASSLLGGGAGEQYF
TRBJ2-3,TRBD2,NA,TRBV7-6,TGTGCCAGCAGCTTTGGAGAGACTAGCGGGGGCTATACGCAGTATTTT,CASSFGETSGGYTQYF
TRBJ1-6,NA,few,TRBV23-1,TGCGCCAGATCGACACAAACGAGCTCCTATAATTCACCCCTCCACTTT,CARSTQTSSYNSPLHF
TRBJ2-7,NA,NA,TRBV6-7,TGTGCCAGCAGTTACTCGATAGCAGGGGTTCCCTACGAGCAGTACTTC,CASSYSIAGVPYEQYF
TRBJ1-5,NA,NA,TRBV6-7,TGTGCCAGCAGTTACTCCTTTTACAATCAGCCCCAGCATTTT,CASSYSFYNQPQHF
TRBJ1-1,NA,NA,TRBV4-1,TGCGCCAGCAGCCAGGACCTCGGACATGGGGACACTGAAGCTTTCTTT,CASSQDLGHGDTEAFF
TRBJ2-6,NA,NA,TRBV19,TGTGCCAGTAAGGCGGGGCCTGGGGCCAACGTCCTGACTTTC,CASKAGPGANVLTF
TRBJ2-5,TRBD1,NA,TRBV6-8,TGTGCCAGCAAATCCCGGGACAGGGGTTTGGTGGAGACCCAGTACTTC,CASKSRDRGLVETQYF
TRBJ1-2,NA,NA,TRBV6-8,TGTGCCAGCAGTTACCGAGGGGATGGCTACACCTTC,CASSYRGDGYTF
TRBJ2-5,TRBD2,NA,TRBV7-4,TGTGCCAGCAGCCCGACTAGCGGGAGCTTTAAGACCCAGTACTTC,CASSPTSGSFKTQYF
TRBJ1-1,NA,NA,TRBV5-1,TGCGCCAGCAGCCTTACCCGGTCTCAGGGGACTGAAGCTTTCTTT,CASSLTRSQGTEAFF
TRBJ1-1,NA,NA,TRBV11-3,TGTGCCAGCAGCCCTGGCAGGGCAGGGCAAATGAACACTGAAGCTTTCTTT,CASSPGRAGQMNTEAFF
TRBJ2-3,NA,NA,TRBV18,TGTGCCAGCTCACCCTCAGCAGATACGCAGTATTTT,CASSPSADTQYF
TRBJ1-2,NA,NA,TRBV11-3,TGTGCCAGCAGCTCCGCATACCCCAGGGCGGGCGGTGGCTACACCTTC,CASSSAYPRAGGGYTF
TRBJ2-2,NA,NA,TRBV5-1,TGCGCCAGCAGCTTGGGATTATACACCGGGGAGCTGTTTTTT,CASSLGLYTGELFF
TRBJ2-2,NA,NA,TRBV5-1,TGCGCCAGCAGCTTCGGCGGTGGGAACACCGGGGAGCTGTTTTTT,CASSFGGGNTGELFF
TRBJ2-7,NA,once,TRBV11-3,TGTGCCAGCAGCCCCCGGGTGGGCTCCTACGAGCAGTACTTC,CASSPRVGSYEQYF
TRBJ1-3,NA,NA,TRBV15,TGTGCCACCAGCAGAGTCTCCAGCTCTGGAAACACCATATATTTT,CATSRVSSSGNTIYF
TRBJ2-1,NA,NA,TRBV7-6,TGTGCCAGCAGCCTTCACTGGGCAGGGGAGAATGAGCAGTTCTTC,CASSLHWAGENEQFF
TRBJ2-7,NA,NA,TRBV28,TGTGCCAGCAGTTCGGGGGCGACTAGCTCCTACGAGCAGTACTTC,CASSSGATSSYEQYF
TRBJ1-2,NA,NA,TRBV30,TGTGCCTGGGAGGCACAACGCGGCTATGGCTACACCTTC,CAWEAQRGYGYTF
TRBJ2-1,NA,NA,TRBV7-1,TGTGCCAGCAGCCAACGACCCGGGACCCCTAATGAGCAGTTCTTC,CASSQRPGTPNEQFF